This T cell receptor beta chain was obtained from a study of Ad26.COV2.S vaccination and SARS-CoV-2 variants. Whole-study context: Participant was drawn from the COV1001 Ad26.COV2.S trial arm. Ad26.COV2.S was injected intramuscularly once or twice, 56 days apart.

Points from the study as a whole: There was reportedly substantial breadth in spike-specific CD8+ and CD4+ T cell responses after vaccination. Vaccine and placebo recipients had similar non-spike TCR breadth.

CDR1 and CDR2 (germline): SEHNR, FQNEAQ (reference sequence). The V end lost 3 bases, the J end lost 0 bases, and 9 bases lay between the germline ends. The CDR3 extends over 15 amino acids. Sequenced by immunoSEQ multiplex PCR; TCRdb stores in-frame clones only, minus some. Of about 680,000 clones listed, roughly 90% are singletons. Documented treatment: some 20 received Ad26.COV2.S at low or high dose, single or two shots; about 5 received placebo; per-sample allocation not given. Specimens were obtained on day 63 following the first vaccine or placebo injection. Points on this clone: The antigen is not known.

The source was peripheral blood, collected in a trial of Ad26.COV2.S vaccine versus placebo. This receptor was obtained from a person between 18 and 59 years old who received the Ad26.COV2.S COVID-19 vaccine or a placebo. The chain employs TRBV7-9 and TRBJ1-3; possibly TRBD1 for D (5 bases). The CDR3 region is CASSFGGSSGNTIYF. The CDR3 DNA follows: TGTGCCAGCAGCTTCGGGGGGTCCTCTGGAAACACCATATATTTT.